This TCR beta chain was recovered during a study of long-term antiretroviral therapy in people with HIV. In regard to this clone: Its specificity is unknown.

Assay version v3.0 of immunoSEQ was used, and it was run at survey level. Using immunoSEQ multiplex PCR, the repertoire was profiled, and TCRdb retains in-frame clones only, with some absent. The top ten hold over 3.5% of the sample, which has approximately 17,000 clones, more than 70% seen once. General study results and limits: Information on adherence, resistance and therapy changes was unavailable.

The CDR3 extends over 18 amino acids. Germline V gene data show CDR1 as KGHSH and CDR2 as LQKENI. Germline trimming cut 3 bases from V and 3 bases from J; bases unmatched to any gene: 14. The chain recombines TRBV18 with TRBJ2-1; TRBD2 matches at 7 bases. Source: unsorted PBMCs, taken 0.1 years before starting antiretroviral therapy. This receptor was identified in a man aged 18 to 35 with HIV. The CDR3 loop reads CASSPIRGNPSGYNEQFF. CDR3 nucleotides: TGTGCCAGCTCACCGATAAGGGGAAATCCTAGCGGCTACAATGAGCAGTTCTTC.